The rows below give T cell receptor beta chains drawn from one sample of a study of identical twins. MiXCR, run by TCRdb on the 5' RACE reads, gives a single entry per CDR3 protein. The sample gives around 490,000 distinct CDR3 sequences, about 15% of which show up once; 0.44% is in the top ten. A further study also used this sample, focusing on yellow fever vaccine responses in identical twins.

Sequences were obtained from CD4+ T cells sorted from blood. The receptor source for this set is a woman aged 18-29 years in good health. Each CDR3 is given with its conserved first and last residue. A D gene is named only where the DNA matches it firmly. Size is stated for part of the rows, as once, few or many counts, or as a class when the clone is expanded.

TRBV20-1,TRBD1,TRBJ1-5,NA,TGCAGTGCTAGTGGGACAGCGGATAGCAATCAGCCCCAGCATTTT,CSASGTADSNQPQHF
TRBV2,NA,TRBJ2-5,NA,TGTGCCAGCAGTCGAACCGGGACAAACCAAGAGACCCAGTACTTC,CASSRTGTNQETQYF
TRBV7-8,TRBD2,TRBJ2-3,few,TGTGCCAGCAGCTTAGTTGGGACTAGCGGGAGAAGCGATACGCAGTATTTT,CASSLVGTSGRSDTQYF
TRBV28,TRBD2,TRBJ2-3,NA,TGTGCCAGCAGTTTTGGGGCTAGCGGGGGGGGTACGCAGTATTTT,CASSFGASGGGTQYF
TRBV28,NA,TRBJ2-1,NA,TGTGCCAGCAGTCCCCTATTGAGTGGCTCCTACAATGAGCAGTTCTTC,CASSPLLSGSYNEQFF
TRBV5-6,NA,TRBJ1-5,few,TGTGCCAGCAGCTCGACACCGAGGGTCGATCAGCCCCAGCATTTT,CASSSTPRVDQPQHF
TRBV5-1,TRBD1,TRBJ1-1,NA,TGCGCCAGCAGCTTGACAGGGACAGCCAGACCCAAAGCTTTCTTT,CASSLTGTARPKAFF
TRBV10-1,NA,TRBJ2-3,NA,TGCGCCAGCAGTCTGCCCCACGTGGATACGCAGTATTTT,CASSLPHVDTQYF
TRBV2,NA,TRBJ2-3,few,TGTGCCAGCAGTGAAGAACGCGGGAGCACAGATACGCAGTATTTT,CASSEERGSTDTQYF
TRBV28,TRBD1,TRBJ1-5,few,TGTGCCAGCAGCCAACAGGGGAGCGGACATCAGCCCCAGCATTTT,CASSQQGSGHQPQHF
TRBV2,NA,TRBJ2-2,NA,TGTGCCAGCAGTGCGCAGGAGACCGGGGAGCTGTTTTTT,CASSAQETGELFF
TRBV5-1,NA,TRBJ2-3,NA,TGCGCCAGCAGCTTGGTATCAGGATTTGCAGATACGCAGTATTTT,CASSLVSGFADTQYF
TRBV12-3/TRBV12-4,TRBD2,TRBJ2-2,few,TGTGCCAGCGGCGGGAGCTTTGCCGGGGAGCTGTTTTTT,CASGGSFAGELFF
TRBV29-1,TRBD1,TRBJ2-7,few,TGCAGCGTCCGATGGGACAGGGTAGAGTACGGGCAGTACTTC,CSVRWDRVEYGQYF
TRBV12-3/TRBV12-4,NA,TRBJ1-5,few,TGTGCCAGCAGAGCCCCGGCAGCGAATCAGCCCCAGCATTTT,CASRAPAANQPQHF
TRBV24-1,NA,TRBJ2-3,NA,TGTGCCACCTCGATGACAGCTAGCACAGATACGCAGTATTTT,CATSMTASTDTQYF
TRBV24-1,TRBD2,TRBJ2-1,NA,TGTGCCACCACCGGGACTACCAATGAGCAGTTCTTC,CATTGTTNEQFF
TRBV10-3,TRBD2,TRBJ2-1,NA,TGTGCCATCAGGCCCGTGATAGCGGGACCGAACAATGAGCAGTTCTTC,CAIRPVIAGPNNEQFF
TRBV29-1,NA,TRBJ2-5,few,TGCAGCGTTGAGATAGGGCTGACAGAGACCCAGTACTTC,CSVEIGLTETQYF
TRBV12-5,NA,TRBJ1-2,few,TGTGCTAGTGTCCCTTCGGGGGGCGGCGGGTATGGCTACACCTTC,CASVPSGGGGYGYTF
TRBV7-2,TRBD2,TRBJ2-5,once,TGTGCCAGCAGTCCGGGACTAGCGATGAAAGAGACCCAGTACTTC,CASSPGLAMKETQYF
TRBV2,TRBD2,TRBJ2-5,NA,TGTGCCAGCATTACGGCGGCTGGAGCGGGAGTAGAGACCCAGTACTTC,CASITAAGAGVETQYF
TRBV28,TRBD1,TRBJ2-5,few,TGTGCCAGCAGTTTCGGGACAGGGGGTGGAGAGACCCAGTACTTC,CASSFGTGGGETQYF
TRBV3-1,TRBD1,TRBJ2-1,NA,TGTGCCAGCAGCCAAGAAGGGACAGCTCATAGGCAGTTCTTC,CASSQEGTAHRQFF
TRBV3-1,TRBD2,TRBJ2-7,NA,TGTGCCAGCAGCCAAGCGAGCGGGACGGCCTACGAGCAGTACTTC,CASSQASGTAYEQYF